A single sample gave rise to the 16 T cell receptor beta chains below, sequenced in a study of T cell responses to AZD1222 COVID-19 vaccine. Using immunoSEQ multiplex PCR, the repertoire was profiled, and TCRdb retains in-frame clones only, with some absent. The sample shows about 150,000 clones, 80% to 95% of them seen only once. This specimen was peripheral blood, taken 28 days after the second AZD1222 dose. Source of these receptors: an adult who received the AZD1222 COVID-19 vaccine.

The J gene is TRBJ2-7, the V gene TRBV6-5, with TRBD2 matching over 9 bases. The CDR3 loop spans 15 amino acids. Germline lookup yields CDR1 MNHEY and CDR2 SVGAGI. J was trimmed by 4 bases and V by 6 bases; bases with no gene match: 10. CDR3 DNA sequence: TGTGCCAGCAGGCTTGGGCGGGAGGGTACTTACGAGCAGTACTTC. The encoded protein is CASRLGREGTYEQYF.

In DNA, the CDR3 is TGCGCCAGCAAGAATGGCCAGGGGTGGGATAATGAGCAGTTCTTC. This encodes CASKNGQGWDNEQFF. This chain links TRBV10-2 with TRBJ2-1; D may be TRBD1 (6 bases). This CDR3 spans 15 amino acids. Per the germline V gene, CDR1 is WSHSY and CDR2 is SAAADI. V was pared by 7 bases and J by 7 bases, with 20 bases between.

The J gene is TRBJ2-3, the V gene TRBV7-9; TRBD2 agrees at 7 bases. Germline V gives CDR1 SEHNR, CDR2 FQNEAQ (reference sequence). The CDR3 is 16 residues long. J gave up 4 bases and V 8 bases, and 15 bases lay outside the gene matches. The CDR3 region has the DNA TGTGCCAGCGTCTCGGGAATGAGAGGGAGGGCAGATACGCAGTATTTT. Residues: CASVSGMRGRADTQYF.

DNA of the CDR3: TGTGCCAGCAGCTTCACTCCGGGAGGTGGATACGGAAACACCATATATTTT. Amino acids: CASSFTPGGGYGNTIYF. The rearrangement uses TRBV7-6 and TRBJ1-3; D gene uncertain. The germline V gene encodes CDR1 SGHVS and CDR2 FNYEAQ. The CDR3 covers 17 residues. V lost 3 bases, J lost 4 bases, and 19 bases lay in between.

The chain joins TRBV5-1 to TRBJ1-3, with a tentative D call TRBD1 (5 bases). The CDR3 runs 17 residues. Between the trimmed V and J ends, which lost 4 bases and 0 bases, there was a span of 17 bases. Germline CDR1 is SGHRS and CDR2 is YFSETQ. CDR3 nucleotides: TGCGCCAGCAGCACTTCTCCGGGGGGGACCTCTGGAAACACCATATATTTT. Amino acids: CASSTSPGGTSGNTIYF.

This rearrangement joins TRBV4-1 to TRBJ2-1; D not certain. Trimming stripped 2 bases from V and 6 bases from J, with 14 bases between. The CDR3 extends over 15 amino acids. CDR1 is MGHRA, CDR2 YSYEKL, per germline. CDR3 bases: TGCGCCAGCAGCCAACCCACGAGAATTCGCAATGAGCAGTTCTTC. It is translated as CASSQPTRIRNEQFF.

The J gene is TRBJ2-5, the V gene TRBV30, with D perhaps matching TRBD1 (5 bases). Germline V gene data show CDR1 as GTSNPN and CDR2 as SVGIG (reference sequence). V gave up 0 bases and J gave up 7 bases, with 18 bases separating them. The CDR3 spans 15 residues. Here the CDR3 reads CAWSVLGPAKGTQYF. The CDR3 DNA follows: TGTGCCTGGAGTGTTTTGGGGCCCGCAAAAGGGACCCAGTACTTC.

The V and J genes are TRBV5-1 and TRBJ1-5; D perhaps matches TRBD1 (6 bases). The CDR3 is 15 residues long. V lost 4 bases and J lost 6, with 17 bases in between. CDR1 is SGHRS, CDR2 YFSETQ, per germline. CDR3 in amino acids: CASSRGGEYSQPQHF. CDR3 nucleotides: TGCGCCAGCAGCCGTGGGGGCGAATATAGTCAGCCCCAGCATTTT.

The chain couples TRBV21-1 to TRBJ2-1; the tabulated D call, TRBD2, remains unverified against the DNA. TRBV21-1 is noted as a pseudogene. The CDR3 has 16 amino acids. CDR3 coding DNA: TGTGCCAGCAGCAGTAGCCCCACTGTAACCTACAATGAGCAGTTCTTC. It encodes CASSSSPTVTYNEQFF.

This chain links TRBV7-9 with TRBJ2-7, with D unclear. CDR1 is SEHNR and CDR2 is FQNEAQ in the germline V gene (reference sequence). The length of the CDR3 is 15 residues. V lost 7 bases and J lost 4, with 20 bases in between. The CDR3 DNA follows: TGTGCCAGCACCAAGCAAACGGGCCCGGCTTACGAGCAGTACTTC. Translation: CASTKQTGPAYEQYF. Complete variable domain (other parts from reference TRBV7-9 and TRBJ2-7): DTGVSQNPRHKITKRGQNVTFRCDPISEHNRLYWYRQTLGQGPEFLTYFQNEAQLEKSRLLSDRFSAERPKGSFSTLEIQRTEQGDSAMYLCASTKQTGPAYEQYFGPGTRLTVT.

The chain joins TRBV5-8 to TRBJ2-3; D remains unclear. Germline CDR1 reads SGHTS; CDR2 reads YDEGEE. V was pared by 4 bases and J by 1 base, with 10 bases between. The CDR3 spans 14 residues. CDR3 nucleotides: TGTGCCAGCAGCCTCCTTGGGGGCACAGATACGCAGTATTTT. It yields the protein CASSLLGGTDTQYF.

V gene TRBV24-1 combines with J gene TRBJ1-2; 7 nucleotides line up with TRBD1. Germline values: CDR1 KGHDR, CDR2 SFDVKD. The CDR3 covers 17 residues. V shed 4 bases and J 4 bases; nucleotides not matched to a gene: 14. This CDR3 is CATSDHRGRGPSYGYTF. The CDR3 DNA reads TGTGCCACCAGTGACCACCGCGGAAGGGGGCCTAGCTATGGCTACACCTTC.

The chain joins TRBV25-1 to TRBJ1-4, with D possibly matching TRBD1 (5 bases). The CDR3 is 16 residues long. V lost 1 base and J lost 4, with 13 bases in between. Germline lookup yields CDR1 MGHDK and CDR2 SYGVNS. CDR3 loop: CASSEFRGQGNEKLFF. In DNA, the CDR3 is TGTGCCAGCAGTGAATTTAGGGGCCAGGGTAATGAAAAACTGTTTTTT.

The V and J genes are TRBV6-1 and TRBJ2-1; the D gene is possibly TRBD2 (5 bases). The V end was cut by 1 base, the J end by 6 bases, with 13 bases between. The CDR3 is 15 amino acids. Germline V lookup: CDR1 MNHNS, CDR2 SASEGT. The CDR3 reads CASSEDSGTLNEQFF. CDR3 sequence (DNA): TGTGCCAGCAGTGAAGACAGCGGAACCCTCAATGAGCAGTTCTTC.

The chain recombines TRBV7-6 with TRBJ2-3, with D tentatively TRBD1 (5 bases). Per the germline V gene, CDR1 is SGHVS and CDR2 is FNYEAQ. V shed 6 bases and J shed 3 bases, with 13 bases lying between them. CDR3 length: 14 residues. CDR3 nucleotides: TGTGCCAGCAGGCCGCAGGGTGGAACAGATACGCAGTATTTT. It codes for CASRPQGGTDTQYF.

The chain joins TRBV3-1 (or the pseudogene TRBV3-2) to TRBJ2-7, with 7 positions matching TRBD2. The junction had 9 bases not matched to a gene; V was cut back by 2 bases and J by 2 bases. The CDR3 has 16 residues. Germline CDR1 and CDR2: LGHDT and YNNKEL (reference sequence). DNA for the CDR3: TGTGCCAGCAGCCAATCCCGCGCTAGCGGACCCTACGAGCAGTACTTC. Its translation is CASSQSRASGPYEQYF.